A single sample gave rise to the 4 T cell receptor beta chains below, sequenced in a study of T cell responses to AZD1222 COVID-19 vaccine. The repertoire was sequenced with immunoSEQ multiplex PCR; TCRdb's copy has only in-frame clones and lacks some. The table includes 130,000 to 150,000 clones, approximately 90% detected once. This sample comprised peripheral blood, obtained on day 0 of AZD1222 vaccination. Receptors originate from an adult in good health.

The V and J genes are TRBV5-4 and TRBJ1-4; unclear D gene. The CDR3 is 17 residues long. The V end was cut by 0 bases, the J end by 1 base, with 13 bases between. CDR1 SGHNT and CDR2 YYREEE come from the germline V gene (reference sequence). The CDR3 coding sequence is TGTGCCAGCAGCTTGGGGACCAGCCGGGGAACTAATGAAAAACTGTTTTTT. Protein product: CASSLGTSRGTNEKLFF.

The count of this clone is one. The chain joins TRBV9 to TRBJ2-7; 7 positions agree with TRBD2. The CDR3 length is 13 residues. Germline V gene lookup returns CDR1 SGDLS and CDR2 YYNGEE. V lost 4 bases to trimming and J lost 6 bases; unmatched junction nucleotides: 7. The CDR3 is CASSIGGEGEQYF. CDR3 bases: TGTGCCAGCAGCATAGGCGGGGAGGGCGAGCAGTACTTC.

The chain has TRBV7-2 and TRBJ2-3; TRBD2 matches at 8 bases. Germline CDR1 reads SGHTA; CDR2 reads FQGNSA. The CDR3 has 16 residues. V dropped 5 bases and J dropped 2; count of bases not matched to a gene: 9. The CDR3 region is CASSLGLALNTDTQYF. The DNA of the CDR3 is TGTGCCAGCAGCCTCGGACTAGCTCTTAACACAGATACGCAGTATTTT.

This chain uses TRBV24-1 with TRBJ2-2; the match to TRBD2 covers 7 bases. The CDR3 spans 18 residues. Per germline, CDR1 KGHDR and CDR2 SFDVKD. With V trimmed by 8 bases and J by 2 bases, 16 bases remained unmatched. CDR3 coding DNA: TGTGCCACCATCGGGGGACTATGGGGGGAGAAAAACACCGGGGAGCTGTTTTTT. Protein product: CATIGGLWGEKNTGELFF.